This TCR beta chain is from a study of blood T cell repertoires in COVID-19. Across the study: Sites across the United States, Italy and Spain contributed samples from acute and convalescent COVID-19. Sources were T cells, B-cell-depleted T cells, or PBMCs; the material itself was cDNA or gDNA.

The length of the CDR3 is 13 residues. Trimming removed 10 bases from V and 6 bases from J, with 13 bases in between. The germline V gene encodes CDR1 MDHEN and CDR2 SYDVKM. Source study methods: Using reference gene primer amplification, nucleated cell counts were estimated. Data came from immunoSEQ multiplex PCR; TCRdb stores just in-frame clones and leaves some out. V and J calls plus clone size are reproduced from that table; the DNA served to infer D and trimming. This table has some 290,000 clones, approximately 82% appearing once. This clone was observed a few times. The receptor was derived from a man between 60 and 75 years old who had recovered from COVID-19. The V and J genes are TRBV28 and TRBJ1-6; D unresolved. The material sequenced was peripheral blood. CDR3 loop: CATHRNSNSPLHF. CDR3 DNA: TGTGCCACCCACAGAAACTCTAATTCACCCCTCCACTTT.